The clone carrying this T cell receptor beta chain has only a few counts. The target antigen is unknown. This sample stems from a study of STAT5B mutations in CD4+ large granular lymphocyte leukemia. At the level of the study: Healthy donors showed HLA-associated enrichment of the CDR3 'QG' motif. Study results and caveats: Patient CD4-sorted repertoires looked more clonal than healthy CD4+ repertoires, even without putative leukemic clones. Less than 30% of private leukemic clonotypes occurred rarely in other patients' non-leukemic repertoires.

J was trimmed by 7 bases and V by 4 bases; bases with no gene match: 9. The CDR3 length is 15 residues. Germline assignment: CDR1 SGHNT and CDR2 YYREEE (reference sequence). In the authors' workflow: Lowest detectable productive clonotype frequency was 2.59 x 10-5. The protocol was immunoSEQ multiplex PCR, while the TCRdb copy is restricted to in-frame clones and leaves out a portion. The DNA was the basis for D and trimming; V, J and clone size are from that table. The table lists 20,000 or so clones, just over 70% of them singletons, with around 30% in the top ten. This clonotype originated in a human donor in good health. This chain uses TRBV5-4 with TRBJ1-2; 11 bases line up with TRBD1. Input material: CD4+ T cells from blood buffy coats. The CDR3 sequence: CASSTPGQGEGGYTF. CDR3 DNA: TGTGCCAGCAGCACTCCGGGACAGGGGGAGGGTGGCTACACCTTC.